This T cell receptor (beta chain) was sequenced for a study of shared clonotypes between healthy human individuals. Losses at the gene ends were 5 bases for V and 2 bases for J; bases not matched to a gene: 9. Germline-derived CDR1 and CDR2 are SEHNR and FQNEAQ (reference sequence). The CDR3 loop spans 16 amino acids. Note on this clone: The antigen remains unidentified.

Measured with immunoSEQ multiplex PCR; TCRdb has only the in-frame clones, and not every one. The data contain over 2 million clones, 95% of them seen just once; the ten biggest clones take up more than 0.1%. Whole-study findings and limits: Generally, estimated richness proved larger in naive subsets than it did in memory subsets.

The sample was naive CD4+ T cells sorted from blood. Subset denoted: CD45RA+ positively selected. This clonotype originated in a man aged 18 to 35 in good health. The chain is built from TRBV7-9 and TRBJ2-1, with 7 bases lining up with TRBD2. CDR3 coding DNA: TGTGCCAGCAGCCCCACGTTTGCGGGGGCCTACAATGAGCAGTTCTTC. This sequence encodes CASSPTFAGAYNEQFF. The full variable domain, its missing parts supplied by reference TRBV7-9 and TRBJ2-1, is DTGVSQNPRHKITKRGQNVTFRCDPISEHNRLYWYRQTLGQGPEFLTYFQNEAQLEKSRLLSDRFSAERPKGSFSTLEIQRTEQGDSAMYLCASSPTFAGAYNEQFFGPGTRLTVL.